The 17 T cell receptor beta chains given below trace back to one sample, sequenced in a study of blood T cells in healthy people across ages. Then a second PCR, running roughly 7 to 11 cycles, was carried out with a sample-barcoded 5' primer and a J-beta primer mix. TCRdb processed the 5' RACE reads anew with MiXCR; each CDR3 protein has one entry. The data hold roughly 790,000 distinct CDR3 sequences, with approximately 43% observed a single time. Specimen: blood. Receptors originate from a woman in her sixties or seventies in good health.

This clonotype was picked up a small number of times. The chain couples TRBV6-2 or TRBV6-3 to TRBJ1-5; 8 positions agree with TRBD1. There are 15 residues in the CDR3. The ends lost 2 bases at V and 4 bases at J; junction bases unmatched: 4. The germline V gene has CDR1 MNHEY and CDR2 SVGEGT. In DNA, the CDR3 is TGTGCCAGCAGTTACGGGGACAGGACGAATCAGCCCCAGCATTTT. Translation gives CASSYGDRTNQPQHF.

This sequence joins TRBV12-1 and TRBJ2-3; the listed D gene, TRBD1, was not tested against the DNA. TRBV12-1 is deemed a pseudogene. This CDR3 comprises 16 residues. The CDR3 protein is CASSPLTRDDSDTQYF. The CDR3 DNA follows: TGTGCCAGCAGCCCCCTGACCCGAGATGATTCAGATACGCAGTATTTT.

The CDR3 loop reads CASSLVGGNEQYF. The CDR3 DNA follows: TGCGCCAGCAGCTTGGTTGGGGGCAATGAGCAGTACTTC. The chain is built from TRBV5-1 and TRBJ2-7, with D possibly TRBD1 on 6 matching bases. Germline lookup yields CDR1 SGHRS and CDR2 YFSETQ. Trimming took 0 bases from V and 7 from J, leaving 11 bases between them. This CDR3 comprises 13 residues. Filled out from reference TRBV5-1 and TRBJ2-7, the complete variable domain reads KAGVTQTPRYLIKTRGQQVTLSCSPISGHRSVSWYQQTPGQGLQFLFEYFSETQRNKGNFPGRFSGRQFSNSRSEMNVSTLELGDSALYLCASSLVGGNEQYFGPGTRLTVT.

About this clonotype: Germline is not matched at one junction end, which may reflect a read error. The chain combines TRBV7-9 with TRBJ2-1; 7 bases match TRBD2. This CDR3 is 17 amino acids long. CDR1 is SEHNR, CDR2 FQNEAQ, per germline (reference sequence). The CDR3 nucleotides read TGTGCCAGCAGCCTAGCGGAGGGCCCTAGCTCCTACAATGAGCAGTTCTTC. It specifies CASSLAEGPSSYNEQFF.

This rearrangement joins TRBV20-1 to TRBJ2-7; D call uncertain. The DNA end is a closer match to TRBJ2-5, so the J assignment may be wrong. CDR1 and CDR2 from the germline V gene are DFQATT and SNEGSKA (reference sequence). The CDR3 has 13 amino acids. The chain's CDR3 is CSARFGLDETQYF. The CDR3 DNA reads TGCAGTGCTAGATTCGGGCTAGATGAGACCCAGTACTTC.

The rearrangement joins TRBV5-1 to TRBJ1-1; unclear D gene. The CDR3 contains 15 residues. Trimming cost V 0 bases and J 4 bases, with 13 bases left between them. Per the germline V gene, CDR1 is SGHRS and CDR2 is YFSETQ. The CDR3 loop is CASSLAWGSGTEAFF. As DNA, the CDR3 is TGCGCCAGCAGCTTGGCATGGGGAAGCGGCACTGAAGCTTTCTTT.

At least ten counts were recorded for this clonotype. V usage is TRBV5-1 and J usage is TRBJ2-6; 7 bases line up with TRBD1. This CDR3 is 17 amino acids long. Germline CDR1 reads SGHRS; CDR2 reads YFSETQ. V shed 3 bases and J 0 bases; nucleotides not matched to a gene: 6. CDR3 sequence reads: CASSSRTGSSGANVLTF. CDR3 in DNA: TGCGCCAGCAGCTCCCGGACAGGATCCTCTGGGGCCAACGTCCTGACTTTC.

This clonotype occurred a few times. The chain combines TRBV24-1 with TRBJ2-1; TRBD2 is a possible D gene (5 bases). The CDR3 extends over 16 amino acids. V was trimmed by 6 bases and J by 7 bases, leaving 21 bases between them. Germline lookup yields CDR1 KGHDR and CDR2 SFDVKD. The CDR3, as DNA: TGTGCCACCAGTAGTAGCAGGCGGGCCCCCGGGAATGAGCAGTTCTTC. It specifies CATSSSRRAPGNEQFF.

A remark on this clonotype: This may be a read error, as it is one base from a much larger clone. The rearrangement links TRBV12-3 or TRBV12-4 to TRBJ2-1; possibly TRBD2 for D (6 bases). The last part of the DNA fits TRBJ2-7 better; the J call may be wrong. The CDR3 spans 14 residues. This CDR3 reads CASSSPGLYNEQYF. CDR3 sequence (DNA): TGTGCCAGCAGTTCGCCGGGACTTTACAATGAGCAGTACTTC.

This clonotype occurred many times. The V and J genes are TRBV6-6 and TRBJ1-2; 8 bases fit TRBD1. CDR1 and CDR2 from the germline V gene are MNHNY and SVGAGI (reference sequence). CDR3 size: 15 residues. Germline trimming cut 6 bases from V and 2 bases from J; bases unmatched to any gene: 8. The CDR3 spells CASRPPGGENYGYTF. As DNA, the CDR3 is TGTGCCAGCAGGCCCCCAGGGGGCGAGAACTATGGCTACACCTTC.

The rearrangement joins TRBV7-2 to TRBJ2-1; 7 bases fit TRBD1. Trimming removed 1 base from V and 2 bases from J; junction bases left unmatched: 5. The CDR3 is 16 amino acids. In germline, CDR1 is SGHTA, CDR2 FQGNSA. The chain's CDR3 is CASSLEGARTYNEQFF. CDR3 DNA sequence: TGTGCCAGCAGCTTAGAGGGGGCGAGGACCTACAATGAGCAGTTCTTC.

This chain links TRBV29-1 with TRBJ1-2, with a tentative D call TRBD1 (6 bases). Deletions cut 6 bases from V and 7 bases from J, with 12 bases between. CDR1 and CDR2 (germline): SQVTM, ANQGSEA. There are 11 residues in the CDR3. DNA of the CDR3: TGCAGCGTAGGCTTAGGGGGTGGCTACACCTTC. This codes for CSVGLGGGYTF.

This clonotype occurred a few times. CDR3 DNA: TGTGCCAGCAGCCAAGTGCGACGGGAAGCCAATGAGCAGTTCTTC. Translation gives CASSQVRREANEQFF. The chain carries TRBV3-1 and TRBJ2-1, with D tentatively TRBD2 (5 bases). This CDR3 spans 15 amino acids. The germline V gene has CDR1 LGHDT and CDR2 YNNKEL (reference sequence). Trimming stripped 1 base from V and 6 bases from J, with 13 bases between.

This chain uses TRBV29-1 with TRBJ2-3; maybe TRBD2 (6 bases). Germline V CDR1 and CDR2: SQVTM, ANQGSEA. The CDR3 covers 14 residues. Trimming removed 0 bases from V and 5 bases from J, with 12 bases in between. The CDR3 DNA is TGCAGCGTTGAAGAGCCGGTTAGCGGAGATACGCAGTATTTT. This translates into CSVEEPVSGDTQYF.

In its sample, this clonotype was seen once. The chain carries TRBV6-2 or TRBV6-3 and TRBJ2-4, with TRBD1 matching over 7 bases. V lost 2 bases and J lost 8; bases outside the gene matches: 9. Germline loops: CDR1 MNHEY, CDR2 SVGEGT. The CDR3 consists of 15 residues. The CDR3 spells CASSYPVGTVDIQYF. The CDR3 DNA reads TGTGCCAGCAGTTACCCGGTGGGGACAGTAGACATTCAGTACTTC.

To note about this clonotype: A much larger clone lies a single base off, so this may be a read error. As the CDR3 is not closed by the conserved phenylalanine or tryptophan, this likely results from a read error. The chain combines TRBV29-1 with TRBJ2-3; a weak D match, TRBD2 (6 bases). Germline V gene sequence: CDR1 SQVTM, CDR2 ANQGSEA. This CDR3 is 12 amino acids long. V shed 7 bases and J shed 6 bases, with 14 bases lying between them. The CDR3 is CSGGLLEDTQYY. The CDR3 DNA is TGCAGCGGCGGACTACTCGAGGATACGCAGTATTAT.

This chain connects TRBV20-1 to TRBJ2-2; weak D call: TRBD1 (6 bases). The V end lost 6 bases, the J end lost 5 bases, and 16 bases lay between the germline ends. The CDR3 consists of 14 residues. Per the germline V gene, CDR1 is DFQATT and CDR2 is SNEGSKA (reference sequence). CDR3 coding DNA: TGCAGTGCCGTCCCAGGGGAGCGGACCGGGGAGCTGTTTTTT. Translating gives CSAVPGERTGELFF.